The 25 T cell receptor beta chains listed next were all sequenced from one sample in a study of T cell responses to AZD1222 COVID-19 vaccine. Sequenced by immunoSEQ multiplex PCR; TCRdb stores in-frame clones only, minus some. This table holds tens of thousands of clones, about 87% found once. This sample comprised peripheral blood, obtained 28 days after the second AZD1222 dose. Source of these receptors: an adult who received the AZD1222 COVID-19 vaccine.

This clone was observed a handful of times. This rearrangement joins TRBV7-8 to TRBJ2-7; 8 bases align to TRBD1. In germline, CDR1 is SGHVS, CDR2 FQNEAQ. The CDR3 runs 15 residues. V shed 1 base, J shed 7 bases, and the junction held 9 bases outside the gene matches. CDR3: CASSLGTGISWEQYF. DNA for the CDR3: TGTGCCAGCAGCTTAGGGACAGGGATCTCTTGGGAGCAGTACTTC.

The rearrangement uses TRBV11-2 and TRBJ1-3; unclear D gene. This CDR3 has 16 residues. Germline CDR1 reads SGHAT; CDR2 reads FQNNGV. V lost 5 bases to trimming and J lost 4 bases, with 18 bases between them. The chain's CDR3 is CASSPGLSGPGNTIYF. The CDR3 bases are TGTGCCAGCAGCCCTGGGTTATCAGGTCCGGGAAACACCATATATTTT.

The chain is built from TRBV7-8 and TRBJ2-5; the D is unclear. V was trimmed by 1 base and J by 4 bases, leaving 16 bases between them. CDR1 and CDR2 from the germline V gene are SGHVS and FQNEAQ. The CDR3 sequence is 16 residues long. CDR3 loop: CASSLGTLGDRETQYF. Here the CDR3 DNA reads TGTGCCAGCAGCTTAGGTACATTGGGTGATAGAGAGACCCAGTACTTC. The whole variable domain, remainder taken from reference TRBV7-8 and TRBJ2-5, is GAGVSQSPRYKVAKRGQDVALRCDPISGHVSLFWYQQALGQGPEFLTYFQNEAQLDKSGLPSDRFFAERPEGSVSTLKIQRTQQEDSAVYLCASSLGTLGDRETQYFGPGTRLLVL.

The V call is TRBV7-7, the J call TRBJ2-2, with 8 positions matching TRBD1. This CDR3 spans 16 amino acids. With V trimmed by 5 bases and J by 4 bases, 9 bases remained unmatched. The germline gives CDR1 SSHAT, CDR2 FNYEAQ (reference sequence). For the CDR3, the DNA is TGTGCCAGCAGCGTGGGTCAGGGGGCGACCACCGGGGAGCTGTTTTTT. It translates to CASSVGQGATTGELFF. The variable domain in full, completed from reference TRBV7-7 and TRBJ2-2, reads GAGVSQSPRYKVTKRGQDVTLRCDPISSHATLYWYQQALGQGPEFLTYFNYEAQPDKSGLPSDRFSAERPEGSISTLTIQRTEQRDSAMYRCASSVGQGATTGELFFGEGSRLTVL.

In this sample, this clone turned up once. The chain combines TRBV5-1 with TRBJ2-7; perhaps TRBD1 as D (5 bases). Per the germline V gene, CDR1 is SGHRS and CDR2 is YFSETQ. This CDR3 contains 14 residues. Trimming took off 0 bases at V and 3 bases at J, with 10 bases between the two ends. DNA for the CDR3: TGCGCCAGCAGCTTGGCAAGCACAGGCTACGAGCAGTACTTC. It is translated as CASSLASTGYEQYF. Drawing the rest from reference TRBV5-1 and TRBJ2-7, the complete variable domain is KAGVTQTPRYLIKTRGQQVTLSCSPISGHRSVSWYQQTPGQGLQFLFEYFSETQRNKGNFPGRFSGRQFSNSRSEMNVSTLELGDSALYLCASSLASTGYEQYFGPGTRLTVT.

The chain carries TRBV6-5 and TRBJ2-7; D gene unclear. The CDR3 extends over 13 amino acids. The germline gives CDR1 MNHEY, CDR2 SVGAGI. The V gene lost 8 bases and the J gene lost 9 bases, with 20 bases spanning the gap. The chain's CDR3 is CASGEVTLRGQYF. The CDR3 nucleotides read TGTGCCAGCGGAGAGGTAACCCTACGAGGGCAGTACTTC.

The V gene is TRBV7-9, the J gene TRBJ1-2; no reliable D call. The germline V and J ends were trimmed by 1 base and 8 bases, with 11 bases remaining between them. The V gene's germline CDR1 is SEHNR and CDR2 FQNEAQ (reference sequence). This CDR3 comprises 13 residues. CDR3 residues: CASSLGTGGGYTF. The CDR3 DNA follows: TGTGCCAGCAGCTTAGGAACCGGTGGCGGCTACACCTTC.

The chain uses TRBV16 and TRBJ1-2; the match to TRBD1 covers 12 bases. This CDR3 is built from 19 residues. V lost 0 bases, J lost 0 bases, and 8 bases stayed unmatched. The germline V gene has CDR1 KGHSY and CDR2 FQNENV. CDR3 in DNA: TGTGCCAGCAGCCAATCTGGCGGGACAGGGGGCGAAGCTAACTATGGCTACACCTTC. It specifies CASSQSGGTGGEANYGYTF. Together with reference TRBV16 and TRBJ1-2, the CDR3 gives the full variable domain: GEEVAQTPKHLVRGEGQKAKLYCAPIKGHSYVFWYQQVLKNEFKFLISFQNENVFDETGMPKERFSAKCLPNSPCSLEIQATKLEDSAVYFCASSQSGGTGGEANYGYTFGSGTRLTVV.

The rearrangement uses TRBV24-1 and TRBJ2-2; 8 nucleotides line up with TRBD1. Germline loops: CDR1 KGHDR, CDR2 SFDVKD. This CDR3 comprises 17 residues. Losses at the gene ends were 5 bases for V and 2 bases for J; bases not matched to a gene: 9. CDR3 sequence reads: CATSGSTGGRNTGELFF. In nucleotides, the CDR3 is TGTGCCACCAGTGGGAGCACAGGGGGGCGAAACACCGGGGAGCTGTTTTTT.

The chain combines TRBV7-2 with TRBJ1-1; weak D call: TRBD1 (5 bases). The V end lost 1 base, the J end lost 4 bases, and 7 bases lay between the germline ends. Per the germline V gene, CDR1 is SGHTA and CDR2 is FQGNSA. CDR3 size: 13 residues. The CDR3 DNA reads TGTGCCAGCAGCTTAGGCGGGGGCACTGAAGCTTTCTTT. It yields the protein CASSLGGGTEAFF. The full variable domain, rest sourced from reference TRBV7-2 and TRBJ1-1, is GAGVSQSPSNKVTEKGKDVELRCDPISGHTALYWYRQSLGQGLEFLIYFQGNSAPDKSGLPSDRFSAERTGGSVSTLTIQRTQQEDSAVYLCASSLGGGTEAFFGQGTRLTVV.

CDR3 DNA sequence: TGTGCCAGCAGCTTGGTTCAAGGCCCAGGCGCTGAAGCTTTCTTT. This codes for CASSLVQGPGAEAFF. The V and J genes are TRBV5-8 and TRBJ1-1; D not resolved. The CDR3 sequence is 15 residues long. Trimming took 0 bases from V and 6 from J, leaving 15 bases between them. Looked up from germline, CDR1 is SGHTS and CDR2 is YDEGEE.

The chain combines TRBV9 with TRBJ1-1; maybe TRBD1 (5 bases). V gave up 0 bases and J gave up 3 bases, with 12 bases separating them. The germline V gene encodes CDR1 SGDLS and CDR2 YYNGEE. The CDR3 covers 15 residues. CDR3 amino acids: CASSVGGGADTEAFF. The CDR3 coding sequence is TGTGCCAGCAGCGTAGGAGGAGGGGCCGACACTGAAGCTTTCTTT.

The chain links TRBV7-2 to TRBJ2-7; 7 bases align to TRBD2. CDR1 is SGHTA and CDR2 is FQGNSA in the germline V gene. This CDR3 comprises 14 residues. J lost 6 bases, V lost 5 bases, and 10 bases had no gene match. CDR3 protein: CASSPEAGILEQYF. The CDR3 DNA follows: TGTGCCAGCAGCCCCGAAGCGGGAATCCTCGAGCAGTACTTC.

The V gene is TRBV5-4, the J gene TRBJ1-1, with TRBD1 matching 11 bases. This CDR3 contains 15 residues. The V gene's germline CDR1 is SGHNT and CDR2 YYREEE (reference sequence). V was pared by 5 bases and J by 3 bases, with 6 bases of the junction left unmatched. The CDR3 loop reads CASSWGQGVYTEAFF. The CDR3 region has the DNA TGTGCCAGCAGTTGGGGACAGGGGGTTTACACTGAAGCTTTCTTT.

The chain uses TRBV29-1 and TRBJ2-2; 7 nucleotides agree with TRBD2. Per the germline V gene, CDR1 is SQVTM and CDR2 is ANQGSEA. V shed 5 bases and J 5 bases; nucleotides not matched to a gene: 17. CDR3 length equals 17 residues. The chain's CDR3 is CSVPVDPGGSGTGELFF. The CDR3, as DNA: TGCAGCGTTCCTGTAGACCCCGGGGGGTCTGGAACCGGGGAGCTGTTTTTT.

This rearrangement joins TRBV5-5 to TRBJ2-7; D assignment may be TRBD1 or TRBD2 (5 bases each). V was pared by 2 bases and J by 5 bases, with 23 bases between. Germline V gives CDR1 SGHKS, CDR2 YYEKEE (reference sequence). This CDR3 comprises 17 residues. CDR3 protein: CASSFRGLGTVEDEQYF. The CDR3 region has the DNA TGTGCCAGCAGCTTCCGGGGCCTCGGGACGGTAGAGGACGAGCAGTACTTC.

This chain links TRBV2 with TRBJ2-5, with TRBD1 identical over 10 bases. This CDR3 has 17 residues. Germline assignment: CDR1 SNHLY and CDR2 FYNNEI. Losses at the gene ends were 6 bases for V and 5 bases for J; bases not matched to a gene: 15. The CDR3 DNA reads as TGTGCCAGCAGCGCGGACCAGACCGGGACAGGGGTCGAGACCCAGTACTTC. It translates to CASSADQTGTGVETQYF.

CDR3 sequence (DNA): TGTGCCAGAAGCTCGATAGACAGGGGACGTTCGAGCAATCAGCCCCAGCATTTT. This codes for CARSSIDRGRSSNQPQHF. This chain connects TRBV5-3 to TRBJ1-5; 8 bases map to TRBD1. TRBV5-3 is an open reading frame whose function is uncertain. J was trimmed by 1 base and V by 3 bases; bases with no gene match: 12. CDR3 size: 18 residues.

The chain carries TRBV12-5 and TRBJ1-1, with TRBD1 as a possible D gene (5 bases). The CDR3 spans 12 residues. With 6 bases removed from V and 11 bases from J, the gap between germline ends came to 16 bases. Germline CDR1 LGHNT, CDR2 FRNRAP. The chain's CDR3 is CASGFEGAGAFF. CDR3 DNA sequence: TGTGCTAGTGGCTTTGAAGGGGCGGGTGCTTTCTTT.

The V call is TRBV29-1, the J call TRBJ2-5; no firm D call. Germline V CDR1 and CDR2: SQVTM, ANQGSEA. The CDR3 length is 13 residues. V gave up 3 bases and J gave up 2 bases, with 10 bases separating them. The CDR3 coding sequence is TGCAGCGTTGATGCGGCTACTCAAGAGACCCAGTACTTC. As protein: CSVDAATQETQYF.

The CDR3 loop reads CASSRTGQPTGELFF. CDR3 DNA sequence: TGTGCCAGCAGCCGAACGGGACAACCCACCGGGGAGCTGTTTTTT. The chain has TRBV14 and TRBJ2-2; tentative D call: TRBD1 (6 bases). The germline V gene encodes CDR1 SGHDN and CDR2 FVKESK. The CDR3 is made up of 15 amino acids. Trimming shortened V by 4 bases and J by 4 bases, and 13 bases separated the two germline ends.

This clone was seen more than once but under ten times. The V and J genes are TRBV5-4 and TRBJ1-2; 7 bases are shared with TRBD1. The CDR3 runs to 15 residues. The V gene's germline CDR1 is SGHNT and CDR2 YYREEE (reference sequence). J gave up 2 bases and V 0 bases, and 4 bases lay outside the gene matches. DNA of the CDR3: TGTGCCAGCAGCTTGGAAAACAGGGGAAACTATGGCTACACCTTC. Translation gives CASSLENRGNYGYTF. The complete variable domain, with remaining parts taken from reference TRBV5-4 and TRBJ1-2, reads ETGVTQSPTHLIKTRGQQVTLRCSSQSGHNTVSWYQQALGQGPQFIFQYYREEENGRGNFPPRFSGLQFPNYSSELNVNALELDDSALYLCASSLENRGNYGYTFGSGTRLTVV.

This sequence joins TRBV10-3 and TRBJ2-3; D remains ambiguous. The germline V gene has CDR1 ENHRY and CDR2 SYGVKD. CDR3 length equals 13 residues. Trimming took 2 bases from V and 5 from J, leaving 8 bases between them. CDR3 nucleotide sequence: TGTGCCATCAGTGAGGAAGAAGGAGATACGCAGTATTTT. The encoded protein is CAISEEEGDTQYF.

This chain uses TRBV10-3 with TRBJ2-1; 9 nucleotides align to TRBD2. CDR1 and CDR2 from the germline V gene are ENHRY and SYGVKD. The CDR3 is made up of 21 amino acids. After removal of 3 bases from V and 1 base from J, the junction contained 19 bases not matched to a gene. Written as DNA, the CDR3 is TGTGCCATCAGTGAATTACCCGCTAGCGGGGAGTGGAAATGGTCCTACAATGAGCAGTTCTTC. Amino acid sequence: CAISELPASGEWKWSYNEQFF.

The chain couples TRBV6-2 or TRBV6-3 to TRBJ1-5; D unresolved. Trimming stripped 6 bases from V and 4 bases from J, with 19 bases between. This CDR3 has 16 amino acids. In germline, CDR1 is MNHEY, CDR2 SVGEGT. The CDR3 is CASSEGQTLGNQPQHF. CDR3 coding DNA: TGTGCCAGCAGCGAGGGCCAGACCCTAGGGAATCAGCCCCAGCATTTT.